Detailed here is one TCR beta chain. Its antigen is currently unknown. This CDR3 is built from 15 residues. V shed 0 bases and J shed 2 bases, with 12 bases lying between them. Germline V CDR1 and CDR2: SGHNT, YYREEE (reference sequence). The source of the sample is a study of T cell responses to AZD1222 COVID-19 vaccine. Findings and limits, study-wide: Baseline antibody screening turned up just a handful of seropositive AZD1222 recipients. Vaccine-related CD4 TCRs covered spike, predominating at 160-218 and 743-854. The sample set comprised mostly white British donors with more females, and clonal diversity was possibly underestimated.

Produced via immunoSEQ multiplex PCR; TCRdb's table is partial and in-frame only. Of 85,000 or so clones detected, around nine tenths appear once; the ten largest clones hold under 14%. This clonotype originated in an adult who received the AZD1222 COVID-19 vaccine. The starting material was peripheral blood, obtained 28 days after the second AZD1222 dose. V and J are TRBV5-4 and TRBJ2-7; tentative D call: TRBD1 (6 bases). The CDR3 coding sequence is TGTGCCAGCAGCTTGGGACAGGAGATCCCCTACGAGCAGTACTTC. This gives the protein CASSLGQEIPYEQYF. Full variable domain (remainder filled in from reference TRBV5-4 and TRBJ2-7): ETGVTQSPTHLIKTRGQQVTLRCSSQSGHNTVSWYQQALGQGPQFIFQYYREEENGRGNFPPRFSGLQFPNYSSELNVNALELDDSALYLCASSLGQEIPYEQYFGPGTRLTVT.